This T cell receptor (beta chain) was recovered during a study of T cell changes during pregnancy in multiple sclerosis (dated by TCRdb to about 2019). For the wider study: The study looked at changes in the T cell repertoire across pregnancy in women with multiple sclerosis.

The CDR3 goes from the cysteine to the phenylalanine over 16 residues. Only the CDR3 DNA stays, 48 bases, in frame from base 1. CDR1 and CDR2, per the germline V gene, are SGHTA and FQGNSA. The junction shows trimming of 1 base on V and 1 base on J, plus 8 bases between the germline ends. To prepare the library, the immunoSEQ multiplex PCR assay was applied. Drawn from immuneACCESS, this table holds only the in-frame rearrangements with V and J called that TCRdb kept. Clones are partly lost; checked studies trace under half to an unresolved V gene and leave the rest unexplained. Here the sample has about 33,000 clones; 91% occur a single time. Around 2.7% of the sample rests with the top ten. On this clone itself: What antigen it recognizes has not been identified. The sample holds no much larger clone one base away, and base qualities are not on file.

The TCR originated in a female donor in good health, enrolled as a control in a pregnancy study. The receptor chain draws on TRBV7-2 and TRBJ2-6, with the identity of the D gene unclear. Sequenced here: CD4+ T cells from peripheral blood mononuclear cells, sampled in the third trimester of pregnancy. The DNA reads TGTGCCAGCAGCTTAGGAGGTCTTTCTGGGGCCAACGTCCTGACTTTC. This codes for CASSLGGLSGANVLTF. Joined to the reference TRBV7-2 and TRBJ2-6 proteins, this CDR3 gives the full variable domain: GAGVSQSPSNKVTEKGKDVELRCDPISGHTALYWYRQSLGQGLEFLIYFQGNSAPDKSGLPSDRFSAERTGGSVSTLTIQRTQQEDSAVYLCASSLGGLSGANVLTFGAGSRLTVL.